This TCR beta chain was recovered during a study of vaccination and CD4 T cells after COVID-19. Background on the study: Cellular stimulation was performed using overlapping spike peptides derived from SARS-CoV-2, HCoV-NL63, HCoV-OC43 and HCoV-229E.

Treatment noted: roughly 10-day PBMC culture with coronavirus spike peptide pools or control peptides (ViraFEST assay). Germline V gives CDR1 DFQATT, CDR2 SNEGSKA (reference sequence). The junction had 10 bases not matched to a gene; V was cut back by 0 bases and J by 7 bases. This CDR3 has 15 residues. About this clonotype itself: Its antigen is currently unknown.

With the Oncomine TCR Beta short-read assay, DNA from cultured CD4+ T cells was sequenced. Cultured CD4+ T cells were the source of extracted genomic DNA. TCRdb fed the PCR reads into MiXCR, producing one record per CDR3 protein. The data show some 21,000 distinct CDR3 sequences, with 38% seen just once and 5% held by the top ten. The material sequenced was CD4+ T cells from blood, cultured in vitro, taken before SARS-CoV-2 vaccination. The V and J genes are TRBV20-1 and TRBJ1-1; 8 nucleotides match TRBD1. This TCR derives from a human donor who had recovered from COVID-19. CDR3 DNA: TGCAGTGCTAGAGATCTCTGGCAGGGGGCGAATGAAGCTTTCTTT. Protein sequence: CSARDLWQGANEAFF.